This T cell receptor beta chain was sequenced during a study of blood T cell repertoires in COVID-19. Study-level information: The United States, Italy and Spain provided the acute and convalescent COVID-19 samples. T cells, B-cell-depleted T cells, or PBMCs provided the cDNA or gDNA that served as material.

The CDR3 consists of 15 residues. V lost 3 bases and J 5 bases, leaving 16 bases between the germline ends. CDR1 is LNHDA, CDR2 SQIVND, per germline (reference sequence). In the authors' methods: Reference gene primers were amplified, and this amplification served to estimate nucleated cell counts. Clones were sequenced by immunoSEQ multiplex PCR, and TCRdb holds only the in-frame ones, with some missing. The DNA gave D and trimming, while V, J and clone size come from that table. The sample records 100,000 to 130,000 clones, less than 85% being singletons. This receptor was identified in a woman aged 40 to 55 with acute or convalescent COVID-19. The chain couples TRBV19 to TRBJ2-5; D possibly corresponds to TRBD1 (6 bases). The sequencing input was peripheral blood. The CDR3 here is CASSIEQGNSETQYF. The CDR3 region has the DNA TGTGCCAGTAGTATCGAGCAGGGGAACTCGGAGACCCAGTACTTC.